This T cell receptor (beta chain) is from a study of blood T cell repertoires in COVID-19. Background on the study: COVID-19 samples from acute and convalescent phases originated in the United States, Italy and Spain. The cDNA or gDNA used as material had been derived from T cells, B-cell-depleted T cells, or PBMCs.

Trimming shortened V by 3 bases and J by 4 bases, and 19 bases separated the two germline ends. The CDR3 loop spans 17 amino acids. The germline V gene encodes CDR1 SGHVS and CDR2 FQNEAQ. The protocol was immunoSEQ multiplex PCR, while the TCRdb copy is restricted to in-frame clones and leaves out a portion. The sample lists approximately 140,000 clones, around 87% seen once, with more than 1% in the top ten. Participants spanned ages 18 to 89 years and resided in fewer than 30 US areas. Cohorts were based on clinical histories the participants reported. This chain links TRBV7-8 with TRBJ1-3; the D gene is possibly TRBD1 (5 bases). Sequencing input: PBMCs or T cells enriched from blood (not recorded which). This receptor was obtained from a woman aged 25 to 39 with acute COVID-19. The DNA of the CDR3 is TGTGCCAGCAGCTTGTCGAAACCCAGGGCTAGGGGAAACACCATATATTTT. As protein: CASSLSKPRARGNTIYF.